This TCR beta chain stems from a study of blood T cell repertoires in COVID-19. Study as a whole: COVID-19 samples from acute and convalescent phases originated in the United States, Italy and Spain. The cDNA or gDNA used as material had been derived from T cells, B-cell-depleted T cells, or PBMCs.

Germline-derived CDR1 and CDR2 are SEHNR and FQNEAQ (reference sequence). V lost 6 bases and J lost 1, with 15 bases in between. This CDR3 is built from 15 residues. In the study's own analysis: The assay estimated nucleated cells by amplifying reference gene primers. TCRdb's table, derived via immunoSEQ multiplex PCR, lists solely in-frame clones and lacks some. V, J and clone size were drawn from that table, and D and trimming were deduced from the DNA. The data hold around 300,000 clones, with 90% observed a single time. Those enrolled in Seattle joined during active infection and were followed longitudinally afterward.

The chain is built from TRBV7-9 and TRBJ2-5, with a possible D match to TRBD2 (6 bases). Sequencing was done on a sample of peripheral blood. This receptor was taken from a woman between 40 and 55 years old with COVID-19, enrolled during active disease. The CDR3 bases are TGTGCCAGCAGTTATTCTGGGGGGTCCCAAGAGACCCAGTACTTC. Protein sequence: CASSYSGGSQETQYF.